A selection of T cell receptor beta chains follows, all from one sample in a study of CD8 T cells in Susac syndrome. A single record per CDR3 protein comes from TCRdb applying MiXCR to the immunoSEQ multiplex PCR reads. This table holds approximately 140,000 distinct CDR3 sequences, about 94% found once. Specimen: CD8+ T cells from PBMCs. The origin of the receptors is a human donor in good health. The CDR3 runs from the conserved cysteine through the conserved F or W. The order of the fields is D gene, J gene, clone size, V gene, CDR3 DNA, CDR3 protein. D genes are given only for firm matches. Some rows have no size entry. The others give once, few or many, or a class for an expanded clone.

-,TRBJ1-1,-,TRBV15,TGTGCCACCAGCCAGGGTAACACTGAAGCTTTCTTT,CATSQGNTEAFF
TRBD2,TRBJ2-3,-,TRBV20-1,TGCAGTGCTAGAATCCCGGGACTAGCGGGAGGGCCGTATACGCAGTATTTT,CSARIPGLAGGPYTQYF
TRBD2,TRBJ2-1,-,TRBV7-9,TGTGCCAGCAGCTCCCAGCTAGCGGGAGTCCCCAATGAGCAGTTCTTC,CASSSQLAGVPNEQFF
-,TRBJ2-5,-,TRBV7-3,TGTGCCAGCAGCTTATCGAAGGGAGGCGGAGAGACCCAGTACTTC,CASSLSKGGGETQYF
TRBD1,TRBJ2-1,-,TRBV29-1,TGCAGCGTTGAAGATCTGACAGGGACCTACAATGAGCAGTTCTTC,CSVEDLTGTYNEQFF
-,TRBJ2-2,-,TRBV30,TGTGCCTGGACCCCCCCATACACCGGGGAGCTGTTTTTT,CAWTPPYTGELFF
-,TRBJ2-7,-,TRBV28,TGTGCCAGCAGTGGCACAGGGCTGGGGCAAACCTACGAGCAGTACTTC,CASSGTGLGQTYEQYF
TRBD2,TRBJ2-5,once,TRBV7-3,TGTGCCAGCAGCGCTAGCGGCGAGTGGGAGACCCAGTACTTC,CASSASGEWETQYF
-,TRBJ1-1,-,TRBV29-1,TGCAGCGTTGAGGGTAGGGACCCTGAAGCTTTCTTT,CSVEGRDPEAFF
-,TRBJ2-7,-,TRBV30,TGTGCCTGGAGTGTATTCCCCTGGGACATTTCCTACGAGCAGTACTTC,CAWSVFPWDISYEQYF
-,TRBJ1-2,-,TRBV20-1,TGCAGTGACACAGATTGGGACATATCGAGGGGCTATGGCTACACCTTC,CSDTDWDISRGYGYTF
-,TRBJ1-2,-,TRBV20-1,TGCAGTGTCCCCCTCCCCACAGGGAAGATCGGGGGCTACACCTTC,CSVPLPTGKIGGYTF
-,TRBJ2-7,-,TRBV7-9,TGTGCCAGCAGCCCGCACAGCTCCTACGAGCAGTACTTC,CASSPHSSYEQYF
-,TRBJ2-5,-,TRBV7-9,TGTGCCAGCACCGCGCCGGGGGTTCGAGAGACCCAGTACTTC,CASTAPGVRETQYF
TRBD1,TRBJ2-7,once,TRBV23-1,TGCGCCAGCAGTAGTCGGGACAGTTACTACGAGCAGTACTTC,CASSSRDSYYEQYF
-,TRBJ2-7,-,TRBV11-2,TGTGCCAGCAGCTCCCTTAGAGAGCAGTACTTC,CASSSLREQYF
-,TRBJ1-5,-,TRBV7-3,TGTGCCAGCAGCTGGCGAAAATGGGTGAATCAGCCCCAGCATTTT,CASSWRKWVNQPQHF
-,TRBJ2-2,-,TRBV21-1,TGTGCCAGCAGAGGAGGACTAGCGGTCACCGGGGAGCTGTTTTTT,CASRGGLAVTGELFF
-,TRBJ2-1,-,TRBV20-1,TGCAGTGCTACTGATCGCGGGCCTACCTACAATGAGCAGTTCTTC,CSATDRGPTYNEQFF
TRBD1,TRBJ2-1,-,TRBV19,TGTGCCAGTTGCAGGGGGCTCCGGGATGAGCAGTTCTTC,CASCRGLRDEQFF
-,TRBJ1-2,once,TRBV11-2,TGTGCCAGCAGCTTAGCGGCAGGGGATGGCTACACCTTC,CASSLAAGDGYTF
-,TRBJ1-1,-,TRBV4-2,TGTGCCAGCAGCCAACTGCACGGGGGGCGAACTGAAGCTTTCTTT,CASSQLHGGRTEAFF
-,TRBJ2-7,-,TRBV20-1,TGCAGTGCTAGGGAGTCCTACGAGCAGTACTTC,CSARESYEQYF
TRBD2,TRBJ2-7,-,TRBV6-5,TGTGCCAGCTGTTATGGCGGGGGTGGCTACGAGCAGTACTTC,CASCYGGGGYEQYF
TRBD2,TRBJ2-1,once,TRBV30,TGTGCCTGGCGACTAGCGGGAGGGTACAATGAGCAGTTCTTC,CAWRLAGGYNEQFF
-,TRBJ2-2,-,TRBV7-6,TGTGCCAGCAGCTTTTCGGACACCGGGGAGCTGTTTTTT,CASSFSDTGELFF
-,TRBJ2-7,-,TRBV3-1,TGTGCCAGCACACCTTTCCCAGGGAAGTACTTC,CASTPFPGKYF
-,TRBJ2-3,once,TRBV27,TGTGCCAGCAGTTTTGAGGAGTGGGATACGCAGTATTTT,CASSFEEWDTQYF
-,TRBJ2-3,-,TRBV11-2,TGTGCCAGCAGCTTAGCGCCCACTAGCACAGATACGCAGTATTTT,CASSLAPTSTDTQYF
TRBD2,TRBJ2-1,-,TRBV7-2,TGTGCCAGCAGCTTATCGACCGGGACTAGCGGGATCGGTGAGCAGTTCTTC,CASSLSTGTSGIGEQFF
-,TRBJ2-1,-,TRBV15,TGTGCCACCAGCTCGCCCACAGGGTCGGTTGAGCAGTTCTTC,CATSSPTGSVEQFF
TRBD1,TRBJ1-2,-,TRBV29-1,TGCAGCGTTGAAACTACAGGGGGCAGTGGCTACACCTTC,CSVETTGGSGYTF
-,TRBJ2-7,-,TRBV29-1,TGCAGCGCGGGGGACTCAACCTCCTACGAGCAGTACTTC,CSAGDSTSYEQYF
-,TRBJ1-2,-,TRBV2,TGTGCCAGCCCTAGCGTGTGGGATGGCTACACCTTC,CASPSVWDGYTF
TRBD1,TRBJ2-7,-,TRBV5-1,TGCGCCAGGAAGCAGGGACAGTTATCCTACGAGCAGTACTTC,CARKQGQLSYEQYF